This TCR beta chain was obtained from a study of cytomegalovirus exposure and HLA in healthy donors. The study's findings and limits: The study had only CMV serostatus as immune exposure information.

The CDR3 spans 14 residues. The V gene's germline CDR1 is SGHTA and CDR2 FQGNSA. Trimming removed 0 bases at V and 1 base at J, with 6 bases between. Of note for this clone: The antigen is unknown.

The PCR was carried out with 60 Vbeta primers and 13 Jbeta primers. Measured with immunoSEQ multiplex PCR; TCRdb has only the in-frame clones, and not every one. The sample carries around 130,000 clones, approximately 80% recorded once. This TCR came from a middle-aged man in good health and CMV-seronegative. The V gene is TRBV7-2, the J gene TRBJ2-5; no firm D call. The specimen was PBMCs. CDR3 DNA: TGTGCCAGCAGCTTAGCGTACAGCCAAGAGACCCAGTACTTC. Translated, it gives CASSLAYSQETQYF.